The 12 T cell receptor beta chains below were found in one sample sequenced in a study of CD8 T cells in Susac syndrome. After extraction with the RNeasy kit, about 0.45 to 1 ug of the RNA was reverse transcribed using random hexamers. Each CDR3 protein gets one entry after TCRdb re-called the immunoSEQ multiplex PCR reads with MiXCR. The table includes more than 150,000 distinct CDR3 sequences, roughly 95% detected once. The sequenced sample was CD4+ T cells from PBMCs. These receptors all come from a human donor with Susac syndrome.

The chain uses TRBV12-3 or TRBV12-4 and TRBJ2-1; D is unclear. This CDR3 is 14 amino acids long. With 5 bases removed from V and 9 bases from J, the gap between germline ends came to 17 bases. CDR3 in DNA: TGTGCCAGCAGTCCACTTCCGACCTCAACTGAGCAGTTCTTC. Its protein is CASSPLPTSTEQFF.

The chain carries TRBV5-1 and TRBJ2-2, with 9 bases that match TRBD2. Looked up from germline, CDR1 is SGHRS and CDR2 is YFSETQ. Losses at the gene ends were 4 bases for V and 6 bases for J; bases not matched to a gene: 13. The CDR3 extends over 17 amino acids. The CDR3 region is CASSLWSSGGAAGELFF. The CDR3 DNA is TGCGCCAGCAGCCTCTGGAGTAGCGGGGGTGCGGCCGGGGAGCTGTTTTTT.

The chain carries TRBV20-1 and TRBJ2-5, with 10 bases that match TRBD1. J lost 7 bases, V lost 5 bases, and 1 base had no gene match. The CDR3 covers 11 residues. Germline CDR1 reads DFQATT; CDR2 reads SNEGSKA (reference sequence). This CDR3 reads CSAGDRGTQYF. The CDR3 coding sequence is TGCAGTGCTGGGGACAGGGGGACCCAGTACTTC.

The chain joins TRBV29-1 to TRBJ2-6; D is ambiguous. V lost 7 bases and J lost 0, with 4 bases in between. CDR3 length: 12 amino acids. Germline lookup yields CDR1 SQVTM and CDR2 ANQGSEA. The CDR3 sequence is CSARSGANVLTF. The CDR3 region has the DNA TGCAGCGCCCGCTCTGGGGCCAACGTCCTGACTTTC.

CDR3 coding DNA: TGTGCCAGCAGCTTGATGGCTAACTATGGCTACACCTTC. This gives the protein CASSLMANYGYTF. The V call is TRBV5-6, the J call TRBJ1-2; no clear D gene. CDR1 and CDR2 from the germline V gene are SGHDT and YYEEEE. There are 13 residues in the CDR3. Trimming took 1 base from V and 0 from J, leaving 4 bases between them. Full variable domain (outside the CDR3, taken from reference TRBV5-6 and TRBJ1-2): DAGVTQSPTHLIKTRGQQVTLRCSPKSGHDTVSWYQQALGQGPQFIFQYYEEEERQRGNFPDRFSGHQFPNYSSELNVNALLLGDSALYLCASSLMANYGYTFGSGTRLTVV.

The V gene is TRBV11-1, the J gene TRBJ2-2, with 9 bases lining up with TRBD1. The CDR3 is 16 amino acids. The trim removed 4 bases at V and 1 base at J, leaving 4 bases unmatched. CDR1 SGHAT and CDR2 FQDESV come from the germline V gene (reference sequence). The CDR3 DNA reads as TGTGCCAGCAGCTCAGACAGGGGGGGGAACACCGGGGAGCTGTTTTTT. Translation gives CASSSDRGGNTGELFF. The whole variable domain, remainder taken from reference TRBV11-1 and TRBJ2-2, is EAEVAQSPRYKITEKSQAVAFWCDPISGHATLYWYRQILGQGPELLVQFQDESVVDDSQLPKDRFSAERLKGVDSTLKIQPAELGDSAMYLCASSSDRGGNTGELFFGEGSRLTVL.

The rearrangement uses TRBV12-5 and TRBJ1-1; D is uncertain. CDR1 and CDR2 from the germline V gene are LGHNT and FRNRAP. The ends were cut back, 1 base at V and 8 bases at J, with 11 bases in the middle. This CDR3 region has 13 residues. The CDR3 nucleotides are TGTGCTAGTGGTTTGGCAGGTGGTAAAGAAGCTTTCTTT. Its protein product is CASGLAGGKEAFF.

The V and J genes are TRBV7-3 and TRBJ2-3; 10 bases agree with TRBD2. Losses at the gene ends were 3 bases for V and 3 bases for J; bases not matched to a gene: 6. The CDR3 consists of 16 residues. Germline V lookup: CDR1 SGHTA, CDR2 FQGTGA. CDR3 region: CASSFLSGRGTDTQYF. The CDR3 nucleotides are TGTGCCAGCAGCTTCCTAAGCGGGAGGGGGACAGATACGCAGTATTTT.

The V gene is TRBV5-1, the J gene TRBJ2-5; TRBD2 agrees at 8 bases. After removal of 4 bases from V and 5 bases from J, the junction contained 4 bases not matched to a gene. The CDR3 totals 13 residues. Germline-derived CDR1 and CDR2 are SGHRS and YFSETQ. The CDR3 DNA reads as TGCGCCAGCAGCCGGGGGGGAGTGGAGACCCAGTACTTC. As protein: CASSRGGVETQYF.

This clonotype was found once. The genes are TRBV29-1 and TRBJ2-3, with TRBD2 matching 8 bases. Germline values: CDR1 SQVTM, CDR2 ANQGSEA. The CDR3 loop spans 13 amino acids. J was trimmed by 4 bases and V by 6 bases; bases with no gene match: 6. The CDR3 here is CSVYGLASDTQYF. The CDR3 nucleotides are TGCAGCGTATACGGACTAGCTTCAGATACGCAGTATTTT.

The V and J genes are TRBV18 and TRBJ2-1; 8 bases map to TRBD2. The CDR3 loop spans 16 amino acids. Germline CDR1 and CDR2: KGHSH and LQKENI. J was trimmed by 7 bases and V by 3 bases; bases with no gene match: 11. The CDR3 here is CASSPSSPGGANEQFF. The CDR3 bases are TGTGCCAGCTCACCCTCGTCCCCCGGGGGGGCGAATGAGCAGTTCTTC.

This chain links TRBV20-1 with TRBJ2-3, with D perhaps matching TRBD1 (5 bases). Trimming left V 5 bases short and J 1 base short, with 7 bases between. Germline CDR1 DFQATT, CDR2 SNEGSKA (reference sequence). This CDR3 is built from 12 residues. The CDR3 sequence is CSAGAGTDTQYF. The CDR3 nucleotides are TGCAGTGCTGGGGCCGGCACAGATACGCAGTATTTT.